The 8 T cell receptor beta chains presented below share a single source sample, sequenced in a study of blood T cell repertoires in COVID-19 (TCRdb year 2020). The library was generated by the immunoSEQ multiplex PCR assay. The table comes from immuneACCESS by way of TCRdb, which keeps in-frame sequences with V and J called. Part of the clones is missing from these tables; in studies checked, under half for an unresolved V gene and the rest for unknown reasons. The sample profile shows 65,000 to 90,000 clones; about 88% of them were found once. The leading ten clones occupy approximately 9.3% of the sample. The sample comprised peripheral blood. These receptors originate from a man aged 50 to 59 with acute or convalescent COVID-19.

In this sample, this clone turned up many times. This CDR3 reads CASSRDIYSNSPLHF. In nucleotides, the CDR3 is TGTGCCAGCTCCCGGGACATATACTCTAATTCACCCCTCCACTTT. The chain couples TRBV6-5 to TRBJ1-6, with TRBD1 as a possible D gene (6 bases). There are 15 residues in the CDR3. CDR1 MNHEY and CDR2 SVGAGI come from the germline V gene. The V gene lost 8 bases and the J gene lost 6 bases, with 17 bases spanning the gap.

This clone showed up just once. This chain joins TRBV9 and TRBJ2-7; 9 nucleotides align to TRBD2. V dropped 0 bases and J dropped 2; count of bases not matched to a gene: 27. CDR3 length: 23 residues. Germline V gene data show CDR1 as SGDLS and CDR2 as YYNGEE. The CDR3 DNA is TGTGCCAGCAGCGTAGAAAAAACGGGTGAGGGGACTAGCATTTCCCCCAGTACCTACGAGCAGTACGTC. Translation gives CASSVEKTGEGTSISPSTYEQYV.

The chain has TRBV30 and TRBJ2-7, with D possibly matching TRBD1 (6 bases). Germline assignment: CDR1 GTSNPN and CDR2 SVGIG (reference sequence). V lost 0 bases and J lost 9, with 12 bases in between. The CDR3 loop spans 12 amino acids. CDR3 region: CAWSVRQGRQYV. In DNA, the CDR3 is TGTGCCTGGAGTGTACGCCAGGGGAGGCAGTACGTC.

The chain uses TRBV3-1 (or the pseudogene TRBV3-2) and TRBJ2-7, with TRBD2 as a possible D gene (6 bases). Germline CDR1 reads LGHDT; CDR2 reads YNNKEL (reference sequence). The CDR3 is made up of 12 amino acids. V was shortened by 8 bases and J by 5 bases, with 13 bases between the two germline ends. The DNA of the CDR3 is TGTGCCAGCGAGGGAGGAGCCCACGAGCAGTACTTC. Translating gives CASEGGAHEQYF.

The V call is TRBV21-1, the J call TRBJ2-3; TRBD2, the table's D call, was not compared with the DNA. TRBV21-1 has pseudogene status. The CDR3 spans 14 residues. As DNA, the CDR3 is TGTGCCAGCAGCAAAGTGGGGGGAATAGATACGCAGTATTTT. Translated: CASSKVGGIDTQYF.

The chain links TRBV7-3 to TRBJ2-3; 7 bases line up with TRBD2. The ends lost 2 bases at V and 1 base at J; junction bases unmatched: 6. Germline V lookup: CDR1 SGHTA, CDR2 FQGTGA. The CDR3 has 16 amino acids. In nucleotides, the CDR3 is TGTGCCAGCAGCTTATCGGGGGGAGTAGGCACAGATACGCAGTATTTT. This sequence encodes CASSLSGGVGTDTQYF.

This rearrangement joins TRBV7-8 to TRBJ2-1; TRBD2 agrees at 10 bases. The CDR3 runs to 20 residues. Germline V gene lookup returns CDR1 SGHVS and CDR2 FQNEAQ. The junction had 11 bases not matched to a gene; V was cut back by 0 bases and J by 0 bases. In nucleotides, the CDR3 is TGTGCCAGCAGCTTAGCGCAGGCTAGCGGGGGCCTGAGCTCCTACAATGAGCAGTTCTTC. It translates to CASSLAQASGGLSSYNEQFF.

CDR3 nucleotides: TGTGCCAGCAGTTACGGGACAGGGATGGGTCGCACTGAAGCTTTCTTT. This translates into CASSYGTGMGRTEAFF. The chain employs TRBV6-5 and TRBJ1-1; the match to TRBD1 covers 9 bases. The length of the CDR3 is 16 residues. V shed 2 bases and J 4 bases; nucleotides not matched to a gene: 8. Germline V CDR1 and CDR2: MNHEY, SVGAGI.